The 31 T cell receptor beta chains below come from one sample, sequenced in a study of cytomegalovirus exposure and HLA in healthy donors. The PCR ran on 60 Vbeta and 13 Jbeta primers. This table comes from immunoSEQ multiplex PCR, and its TCRdb copy is limited to in-frame clones, with some not included. Of a few hundred thousand clones detected, approximately 80% appear once; the ten largest clones hold 0.3%. The material sequenced was PBMCs. The receptors stem from a girl aged 2-10 years in good health and CMV-seronegative.

The J gene is TRBJ2-1, the V gene TRBV9, with 7 bases that match TRBD2. V lost 2 bases and J lost 9; bases outside the gene matches: 5. The CDR3 is made up of 13 amino acids. Germline CDR1 is SGDLS and CDR2 is YYNGEE. This chain's CDR3 is CASSVWGGTEQFF. As DNA, the CDR3 is TGTGCCAGCAGCGTTTGGGGGGGGACTGAGCAGTTCTTC.

The J gene is TRBJ1-1, the V gene TRBV7-9; tentatively, D is TRBD1 (6 bases). Trimming took off 5 bases at V and 5 bases at J, with 18 bases between the two ends. The CDR3 length is 15 residues. CDR1 is SEHNR and CDR2 is FQNEAQ in the germline V gene (reference sequence). The CDR3 spells CASSPATGIRTEAFF. As DNA, the CDR3 is TGTGCCAGCAGCCCAGCAACAGGGATAAGGACTGAAGCTTTCTTT. The full variable domain, completed using reference TRBV7-9 and TRBJ1-1, is DTGVSQNPRHKITKRGQNVTFRCDPISEHNRLYWYRQTLGQGPEFLTYFQNEAQLEKSRLLSDRFSAERPKGSFSTLEIQRTEQGDSAMYLCASSPATGIRTEAFFGQGTRLTVV.

The rearrangement links TRBV11-2 to TRBJ2-3, with 7 bases aligning to TRBD2. V dropped 1 base and J dropped 3; count of bases not matched to a gene: 7. In germline, CDR1 is SGHAT, CDR2 FQNNGV. CDR3 length: 16 residues. The CDR3 protein is CASSLAGGSGTDTQYF. In nucleotides, the CDR3 is TGTGCCAGCAGCTTAGCGGGCGGGAGTGGGACAGATACGCAGTATTTT.

The rearrangement links TRBV19 to TRBJ2-2; 12 bases line up with TRBD2. J was trimmed by 7 bases and V by 8 bases; bases with no gene match: 2. CDR1 is LNHDA and CDR2 is SQIVND in the germline V gene (reference sequence). The CDR3 contains 13 residues. The chain's CDR3 is CASALAGGGELFF. CDR3 in DNA: TGTGCCAGTGCACTAGCGGGAGGCGGGGAGCTGTTTTTT.

The rearrangement joins TRBV27 to TRBJ1-1, with TRBD1 matching 11 bases. Germline V lookup: CDR1 MNHEY, CDR2 SMNVEV (reference sequence). The V gene end was trimmed by 6 bases and the J gene end by 5 bases; junction bases not matched to a gene: 26. The CDR3 extends over 21 amino acids. CDR3 residues: CASRYKSLVLDRGRGETEAFF. The CDR3 DNA reads TGTGCCAGCAGATACAAGAGTTTAGTATTGGACAGGGGGCGAGGGGAGACTGAAGCTTTCTTT.

This chain joins TRBV4-1 and TRBJ2-7; 8 nucleotides match TRBD1. The germline V gene has CDR1 MGHRA and CDR2 YSYEKL. The CDR3 runs to 16 residues. Germline trimming cut 0 bases from V and 2 bases from J; bases unmatched to any gene: 6. DNA for the CDR3: TGCGCCAGCAGCCAAGAAACAGGGGGTTTCGCCTACGAGCAGTACTTC. This encodes CASSQETGGFAYEQYF.

Comment on this clone: Distinct nucleotide sequences in the sample also encode this CDR3. V and J are TRBV30 and TRBJ1-5; D unclear. The CDR3 is 14 amino acids. CDR1 GTSNPN and CDR2 SVGIG come from the germline V gene (reference sequence). V was shortened by 0 bases and J by 3 bases, with 9 bases between the two germline ends. In DNA, the CDR3 is TGTGCCTGGAGTGTCAGAGGGCTCAATCAGCCCCAGCATTTT. Residues: CAWSVRGLNQPQHF. Drawing the rest from reference TRBV30 and TRBJ1-5, the complete variable domain is SQTIHQWPATLVQPVGSPLSLECTVEGTSNPNLYWYRQAAGRGLQLLFYSVGIGQISSEVPQNLSASRPQDRQFILSSKKLLLSDSGFYLCAWSVRGLNQPQHFGDGTRLSIL.

The J gene is TRBJ2-7, the V gene TRBV19; 10 bases are shared with TRBD1. With V trimmed by 3 bases and J by 6 bases, 2 bases remained unmatched. Germline V gene lookup returns CDR1 LNHDA and CDR2 SQIVND (reference sequence). The CDR3 has 13 amino acids. The CDR3 sequence is CASSIGTGVEQYF. CDR3 DNA sequence: TGTGCCAGTAGTATTGGGACAGGGGTCGAGCAGTACTTC. Together with reference TRBV19 and TRBJ2-7, the CDR3 gives the full variable domain: DGGITQSPKYLFRKEGQNVTLSCEQNLNHDAMYWYRQDPGQGLRLIYYSQIVNDFQKGDIAEGYSVSREKKESFPLTVTSAQKNPTAFYLCASSIGTGVEQYFGPGTRLTVT.

The rearrangement links TRBV19 to TRBJ2-5; D is unresolved. Germline V lookup: CDR1 LNHDA, CDR2 SQIVND (reference sequence). The length of the CDR3 is 12 residues. V lost 3 bases, J lost 1 base, and 3 bases lay in between. CDR3 protein: CASSIGQETQYF. CDR3 sequence (DNA): TGTGCCAGTAGTATCGGCCAAGAGACCCAGTACTTC.

The CDR3 spells CASSGRRQGDTEAFF. The CDR3 DNA reads TGTGCCAGCAGCGGTAGGAGACAGGGGGACACTGAAGCTTTCTTT. The chain carries TRBV9 and TRBJ1-1; 9 positions match TRBD1. CDR3 size: 15 residues. Germline V CDR1 and CDR2: SGDLS, YYNGEE. V lost 3 bases and J lost 3; bases outside the gene matches: 6. The complete variable domain, with remaining parts taken from reference TRBV9 and TRBJ1-1, reads DSGVTQTPKHLITATGQRVTLRCSPRSGDLSVYWYQQSLDQGLQFLIQYYNGEERAKGNILERFSAQQFPDLHSELNLSSLELGDSALYFCASSGRRQGDTEAFFGQGTRLTVV.

The chain employs TRBV29-1 and TRBJ1-1; weak D call: TRBD1 (5 bases). CDR1 is SQVTM and CDR2 is ANQGSEA in the germline V gene. V lost 5 bases to trimming and J lost 3 bases, with 10 bases between them. The CDR3 runs to 12 residues. The CDR3 here is CSVFSRDTEAFF. The CDR3 DNA is TGCAGCGTTTTCTCCAGGGACACTGAAGCTTTCTTT. Drawing the rest from reference TRBV29-1 and TRBJ1-1, the complete variable domain is SAVISQKPSRDICQRGTSLTIQCQVDSQVTMMFWYRQQPGQSLTLIATANQGSEATYESGFVIDKFPISRPNLTFSTLTVSNMSPEDSSIYLCSVFSRDTEAFFGQGTRLTVV.

This chain joins TRBV10-2 and TRBJ2-7; tentative D call: TRBD2 (6 bases). CDR1 and CDR2 (germline): WSHSY, SAAADI. There are 16 residues in the CDR3. V was cut by 1 base and J by 3 bases, with 16 bases left in between. The chain's CDR3 is CASSEFGIRGVYEQYF. Written as DNA, the CDR3 is TGCGCCAGCAGTGAGTTTGGGATCCGCGGGGTCTACGAGCAGTACTTC.

The CDR3 nucleotides are TGTGCCAGCAGCTCTCCTGCTAGAGGGGAGACCCAGTACTTC. As protein: CASSSPARGETQYF. The J gene is TRBJ2-5, the V gene TRBV5-4; a weak D match, TRBD2 (5 bases). This CDR3 comprises 14 residues. V was shortened by 3 bases and J by 5 bases, with 14 bases between the two germline ends. Germline CDR1 and CDR2: SGHNT and YYREEE (reference sequence).

The chain joins TRBV9 to TRBJ2-7; weak D call: TRBD2 (6 bases). Trimming left V 3 bases short and J 3 bases short, with 13 bases between. Germline V CDR1 and CDR2: SGDLS, YYNGEE. The CDR3 has 14 amino acids. The CDR3 loop is CASSAGIGGYEQYF. CDR3 DNA sequence: TGTGCCAGCAGCGCAGGGATCGGGGGCTACGAGCAGTACTTC.

The chain carries TRBV7-2 and TRBJ1-1, with unresolved D. The germline V gene encodes CDR1 SGHTA and CDR2 FQGNSA. The V end lost 2 bases, the J end lost 6 bases, and 7 bases lay between the germline ends. This CDR3 contains 12 residues. The CDR3 DNA reads as TGTGCCAGCAGCTTATACGGAGCTGAAGCTTTCTTT. It encodes CASSLYGAEAFF.

The rearrangement uses TRBV7-2 and TRBJ1-5; TRBD1 aligns across 9 bases. This CDR3 contains 16 residues. The trim removed 5 bases at V and 6 bases at J, leaving 11 bases unmatched. Germline V gene sequence: CDR1 SGHTA, CDR2 FQGNSA. This CDR3 reads CASSPREGTGSQPQHF. The CDR3 region has the DNA TGTGCCAGCAGCCCCCGAGAAGGGACAGGGTCTCAGCCCCAGCATTTT.

The DNA of the CDR3 is TGTGCCAGCAGTGAAGGATACAAAGGGGCATCCGTTCGGGCTTTCTTT. Translation: CASSEGYKGASVRAFF. The genes are TRBV6-1 and TRBJ1-1; perhaps TRBD1 as D (5 bases). This CDR3 is built from 16 residues. The ends were cut back, 1 base at V and 11 bases at J, with 23 bases in the middle. The germline gives CDR1 MNHNS, CDR2 SASEGT.

The V call is TRBV30, the J call TRBJ2-7; D perhaps matches TRBD1 (5 bases). The CDR3 extends over 13 amino acids. The V end lost 5 bases, the J end lost 3 bases, and 14 bases lay between the germline ends. Germline assignment: CDR1 GTSNPN and CDR2 SVGIG (reference sequence). CDR3 in DNA: TGTGCCTGGGCCCCAGACAGAGACTACGAGCAGTACTTC. Its translation is CAWAPDRDYEQYF.

The count of this clone is one. V gene TRBV18 combines with J gene TRBJ2-1; D is perhaps TRBD2 (6 bases). In germline, CDR1 is KGHSH, CDR2 LQKENI. V lost 4 bases, J lost 8 bases, and 24 bases lay in between. This CDR3 region has 17 residues. Written as DNA, the CDR3 is TGTGCCAGCTCACAGGAAAGGTGGAACCGCGGAGGGGATGAGCAGTTCTTC. Amino acid sequence: CASSQERWNRGGDEQFF. The variable domain in full, completed from reference TRBV18 and TRBJ2-1, reads NAGVMQNPRHLVRRRGQEARLRCSPMKGHSHVYWYRQLPEEGLKFMVYLQKENIIDESGMPKERFSAEFPKEGPSILRIQQVVRGDSAAYFCASSQERWNRGGDEQFFGPGTRLTVL.

This chain links TRBV5-6 with TRBJ1-6, with D unresolved. Germline lookup yields CDR1 SGHDT and CDR2 YYEEEE. The CDR3 is 14 residues long. The ends were cut back, 2 bases at V and 6 bases at J, with 9 bases in the middle. CDR3 region: CASSFPRRNSPLHF. CDR3 sequence (DNA): TGTGCCAGCAGCTTCCCCAGGCGTAATTCACCCCTCCACTTT.

The chain carries TRBV7-9 and TRBJ2-3; 8 bases line up with TRBD2. V lost 0 bases, J lost 4 bases, and 3 bases stayed unmatched. The CDR3 length is 15 residues. Germline-derived CDR1 and CDR2 are SEHNR and FQNEAQ (reference sequence). CDR3 in amino acids: CASSLAPGGPDTQYF. CDR3 DNA sequence: TGTGCCAGCAGCTTAGCACCGGGGGGGCCAGATACGCAGTATTTT. Supplemented by reference TRBV7-9 and TRBJ2-3, the full variable domain reads DTGVSQNPRHKITKRGQNVTFRCDPISEHNRLYWYRQTLGQGPEFLTYFQNEAQLEKSRLLSDRFSAERPKGSFSTLEIQRTEQGDSAMYLCASSLAPGGPDTQYFGPGTRLTVL.

The chain is built from TRBV30 and TRBJ1-6; the D gene is possibly TRBD1 (6 bases). This CDR3 contains 15 residues. The germline V and J ends were trimmed by 0 bases and 4 bases, with 10 bases remaining between them. Per germline, CDR1 GTSNPN and CDR2 SVGIG (reference sequence). The CDR3 nucleotides are TGTGCCTGGAGTGTAGCAAGGGGGTATAATTCACCCCTCCACTTT. It yields the protein CAWSVARGYNSPLHF.

The rearrangement joins TRBV10-3 to TRBJ1-6; D might be TRBD1 (5 bases). This CDR3 contains 14 residues. With 5 bases removed from V and 7 bases from J, the gap between germline ends came to 12 bases. Germline CDR1 is ENHRY and CDR2 is SYGVKD. DNA of the CDR3: TGTGCCATCAGTAGACAGAAGGGAAATTCACCCCTCCACTTT. Its protein product is CAISRQKGNSPLHF.

The chain uses TRBV11-2 and TRBJ2-5, with D perhaps TRBD2 (6 bases). Near its end, the DNA agrees better with TRBJ2-7, so the J call may be wrong. Germline V lookup: CDR1 SGHAT, CDR2 FQNNGV. The CDR3 consists of 13 residues. For the CDR3, the DNA is TGTGCCAGCAGCTCGGGGACTGCCTACGAGCAGTACTTC. Its translation: CASSSGTAYEQYF.

The genes are TRBV7-3 and TRBJ1-2, with TRBD1 matching 8 bases. The germline V gene encodes CDR1 SGHTA and CDR2 FQGTGA. The CDR3 length is 12 residues. V was pared by 7 bases and J by 6 bases, with 4 bases of the junction left unmatched. In DNA, the CDR3 is TGTGCCAGCAACACAGGGGGTAATGGCTACACCTTC. Translation: CASNTGGNGYTF.

This chain connects TRBV10-3 to TRBJ2-3; 7 bases map to TRBD1. The CDR3 contains 16 residues. Germline lookup yields CDR1 ENHRY and CDR2 SYGVKD. Losses at the gene ends were 4 bases for V and 2 bases for J; bases not matched to a gene: 9. CDR3 DNA sequence: TGTGCCATCAGTGTGGGGACAGCCCCTGACACAGATACGCAGTATTTT. This gives the protein CAISVGTAPDTDTQYF.

J is TRBJ2-5 and V is TRBV28; 8 nucleotides align to TRBD1. The germline V gene encodes CDR1 MDHEN and CDR2 SYDVKM. J lost 4 bases, V lost 7 bases, and 5 bases had no gene match. The CDR3 consists of 13 residues. This chain's CDR3 is CASTRTGRETQYF. The CDR3 DNA follows: TGTGCCAGCACCAGGACAGGGCGAGAGACCCAGTACTTC.

The V gene is TRBV10-3, the J gene TRBJ2-5; the match to TRBD2 covers 12 bases. The J call may be mistaken, given a closer DNA end match to TRBJ2-7. This CDR3 comprises 17 residues. The germline V gene encodes CDR1 ENHRY and CDR2 SYGVKD. CDR3 sequence reads: CAISERTSGELTYEQYF. CDR3 DNA sequence: TGTGCCATCAGTGAGAGGACTAGCGGGGAGCTAACCTACGAGCAGTACTTC.

The gene calls are TRBV27 and TRBJ2-3, with a tentative D call TRBD1 (6 bases). This CDR3 has 16 residues. CDR1 and CDR2 (germline): MNHEY, SMNVEV (reference sequence). V was cut by 5 bases and J by 0 bases, with 15 bases left in between. The CDR3 is CASSLHRVASTDTQYF. The CDR3 DNA follows: TGTGCCAGCAGTCTGCACAGGGTCGCTAGCACAGATACGCAGTATTTT.

This rearrangement joins TRBV10-3 to TRBJ2-7; 11 bases fit TRBD2. The CDR3 is 15 residues long. Unmatched junction bases numbered 7, after V lost 7 bases and J lost 2 bases. From germline, CDR1 is ENHRY and CDR2 SYGVKD. The CDR3 DNA sequence: TGTGCCATCACCCCGGGACTAGCGGTGACCTACGAGCAGTACTTC. This gives the protein CAITPGLAVTYEQYF.

This sequence joins TRBV19 and TRBJ2-4; 13 bases are a match to TRBD2. This CDR3 has 16 residues. Germline values: CDR1 LNHDA, CDR2 SQIVND (reference sequence). V gave up 10 bases and J gave up 7 bases; unmatched junction bases: 13. CDR3 amino acids: CATAGTSGIGENIQYF. CDR3 DNA sequence: TGTGCCACAGCCGGGACTAGCGGGATCGGGGAGAACATTCAGTACTTC.